The 12 T cell receptor beta chains in this list originate from one sample, sequenced in a study of T cells expressing NK-cell markers. No DNA is given; TCRdb re-called the 5' RACE reads and lists each CDR3 protein once. This sample's clone table lists fewer than 550,000 distinct CDR3 sequences. Sample: blood T cells: a sorted CD56 or NKG2C T cell subset, CD4+ or CD8+ T cells, or bulk PBMC T cells (not recorded which). These receptors were taken from a woman between 45 and 65 years old in good health.

The chain uses TRBV7-8 and TRBJ1-5; the D gene TCRdb calls, TRBD1, cannot be checked with no DNA. The germline V gene encodes CDR1 SGHVS and CDR2 FQNEAQ. This CDR3 is 15 amino acids long. The CDR3 is CASSQTPGTREPQHF.

This chain connects TRBV9 to TRBJ2-1; no DNA is available, so the TRBD1 call from TCRdb remains unchecked. This CDR3 region has 15 residues. Per germline, CDR1 SGDLS and CDR2 YYNGEE. CDR3 loop: CASSPSAGSYNEQFF.

The V gene is TRBV7-2, the J gene TRBJ2-2. Germline V gene lookup returns CDR1 SGHTA and CDR2 FQGNSA. The CDR3 spans 17 residues. The CDR3 region is CASSLGFRSLNTGELFF.

The CDR3 reads CASSPSLWSGVSSMGTEAFF. The rearrangement joins TRBV18 to TRBJ1-1; the TCRdb D gene call, TRBD1, has no DNA to confirm it. Germline loops: CDR1 KGHSH, CDR2 LQKENI. CDR3 size: 20 residues.

The V and J genes are TRBV27 and TRBJ2-3; as DNA is missing, the TRBD1 call by TCRdb cannot be tested. CDR1 MNHEY and CDR2 SMNVEV come from the germline V gene (reference sequence). This CDR3 region has 13 residues. This CDR3 reads CASRPPGQGAWYF.

The rearrangement uses TRBV20-1 and TRBJ2-4; the TRBD2 assignment by TCRdb is unverifiable without DNA. CDR3 length equals 17 residues. Germline values: CDR1 DFQATT, CDR2 SNEGSKA (reference sequence). The chain's CDR3 is CSARHPGLAGGENIQYF.

The chain joins TRBV10-3 to TRBJ2-3; TCRdb's assignment of TRBD1 cannot be checked, as there is no DNA. Germline lookup yields CDR1 ENHRY and CDR2 SYGVKD. CDR3 size: 12 residues. The CDR3 reads CASWTGGDTQYF.

The chain uses TRBV6-1 and TRBJ1-1; the TRBD1 assignment by TCRdb is unverifiable without DNA. Per germline, CDR1 MNHNS and CDR2 SASEGT. The CDR3 consists of 11 residues. The chain's CDR3 is CASSAEGLAFF.

CDR3 amino acids: CASSRRDNTDTQYF. V usage is TRBV12-3 or TRBV12-4 and J usage is TRBJ2-3; the D call from TCRdb, TRBD1, cannot be confirmed without DNA. There are 14 residues in the CDR3.

The chain employs TRBV10-3 and TRBJ1-2. This CDR3 has 12 amino acids. CDR1 is ENHRY and CDR2 is SYGVKD in the germline V gene. The CDR3 reads CAISEFYYGYTF.

V is TRBV18 and J is TRBJ2-5; the TRBD2 assignment by TCRdb is unverifiable without DNA. The CDR3 is 13 amino acids. Germline assignment: CDR1 KGHSH and CDR2 LQKENI. This CDR3 is CASSPGLQETQYF.

Here the CDR3 reads CASSRDRWANTIYF. V usage is TRBV7-2 and J usage is TRBJ1-3; without DNA, the TCRdb call of TRBD1 cannot be checked. CDR1 and CDR2 (germline): SGHTA, FQGNSA. This CDR3 is 14 amino acids long.